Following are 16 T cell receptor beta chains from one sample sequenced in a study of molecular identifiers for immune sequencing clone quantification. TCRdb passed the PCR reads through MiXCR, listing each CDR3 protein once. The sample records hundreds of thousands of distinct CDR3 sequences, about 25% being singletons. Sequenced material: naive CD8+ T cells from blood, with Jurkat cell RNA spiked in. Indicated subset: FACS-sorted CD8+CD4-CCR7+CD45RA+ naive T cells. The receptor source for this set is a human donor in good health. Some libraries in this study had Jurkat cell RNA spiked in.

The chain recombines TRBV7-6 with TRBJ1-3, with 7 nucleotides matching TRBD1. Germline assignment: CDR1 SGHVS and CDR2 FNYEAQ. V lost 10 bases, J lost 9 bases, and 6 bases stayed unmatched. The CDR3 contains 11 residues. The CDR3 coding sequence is TGTGCCACAAGACAGGGACCCACCATATATTTT. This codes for CATRQGPTIYF. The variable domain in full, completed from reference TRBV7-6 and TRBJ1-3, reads GAGVSQSPRYKVTKRGQDVALRCDPISGHVSLYWYRQALGQGPEFLTYFNYEAQQDKSGLPNDRFSAERPEGSISTLTIQRTEQRDSAMYRCATRQGPTIYFGEGSWLTVV.

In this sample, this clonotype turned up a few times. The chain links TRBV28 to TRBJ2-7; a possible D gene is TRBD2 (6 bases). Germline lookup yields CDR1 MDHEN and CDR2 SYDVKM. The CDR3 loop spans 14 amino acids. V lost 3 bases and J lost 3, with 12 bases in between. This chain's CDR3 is CASSFRGLNYEQYF. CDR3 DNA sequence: TGTGCCAGCAGTTTTAGGGGACTTAACTACGAGCAGTACTTC.

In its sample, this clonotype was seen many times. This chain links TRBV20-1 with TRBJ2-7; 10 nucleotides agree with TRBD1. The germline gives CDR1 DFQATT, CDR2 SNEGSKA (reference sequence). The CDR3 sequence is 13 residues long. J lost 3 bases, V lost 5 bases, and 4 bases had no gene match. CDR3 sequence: CSASDRGDYEQYF. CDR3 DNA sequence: TGCAGTGCTTCGGACAGGGGGGACTACGAGCAGTACTTC.

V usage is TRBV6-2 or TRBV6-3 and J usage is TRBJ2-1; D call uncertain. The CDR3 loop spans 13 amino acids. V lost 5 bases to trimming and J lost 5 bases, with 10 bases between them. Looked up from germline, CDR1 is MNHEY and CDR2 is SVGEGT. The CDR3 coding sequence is TGTGCCAGCAGTAGGAGCGCAAACAATGAGCAGTTCTTC. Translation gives CASSRSANNEQFF.

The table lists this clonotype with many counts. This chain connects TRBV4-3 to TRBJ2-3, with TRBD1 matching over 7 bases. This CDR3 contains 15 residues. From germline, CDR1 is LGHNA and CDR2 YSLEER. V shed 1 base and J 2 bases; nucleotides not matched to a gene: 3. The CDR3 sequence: CASSQGTGYTDTQYF. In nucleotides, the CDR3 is TGCGCCAGCAGCCAAGGGACAGGTTACACAGATACGCAGTATTTT.

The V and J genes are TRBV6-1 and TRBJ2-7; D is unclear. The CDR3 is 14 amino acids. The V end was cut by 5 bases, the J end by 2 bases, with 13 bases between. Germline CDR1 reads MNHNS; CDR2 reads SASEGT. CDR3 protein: CASSYGKSAYEQYF. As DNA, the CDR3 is TGTGCCAGCAGTTATGGAAAATCCGCCTACGAGCAGTACTTC.

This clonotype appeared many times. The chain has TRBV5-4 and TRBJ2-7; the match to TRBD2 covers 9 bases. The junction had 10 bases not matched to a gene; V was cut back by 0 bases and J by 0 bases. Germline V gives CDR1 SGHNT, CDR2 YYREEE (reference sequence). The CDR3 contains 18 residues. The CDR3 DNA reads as TGTGCCAGCAGCTTGGGGTCGGATAGCGGGAGTAGCTCCTACGAGCAGTACTTC. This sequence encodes CASSLGSDSGSSSYEQYF.

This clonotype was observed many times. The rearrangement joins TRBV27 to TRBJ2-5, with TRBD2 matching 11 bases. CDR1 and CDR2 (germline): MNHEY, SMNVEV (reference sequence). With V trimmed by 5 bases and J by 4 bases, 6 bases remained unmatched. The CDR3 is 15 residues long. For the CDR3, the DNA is TGTGCCAGCAGTAATCTAGCGGGGGGAGGAGAGACCCAGTACTTC. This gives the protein CASSNLAGGGETQYF.

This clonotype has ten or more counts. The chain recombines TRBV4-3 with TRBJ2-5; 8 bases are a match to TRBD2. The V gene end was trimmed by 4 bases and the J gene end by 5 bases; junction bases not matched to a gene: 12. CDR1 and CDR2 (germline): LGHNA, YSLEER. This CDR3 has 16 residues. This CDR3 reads CASSPEWSGGSETQYF. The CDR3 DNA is TGCGCCAGCAGCCCTGAGTGGAGCGGGGGTAGCGAGACCCAGTACTTC.

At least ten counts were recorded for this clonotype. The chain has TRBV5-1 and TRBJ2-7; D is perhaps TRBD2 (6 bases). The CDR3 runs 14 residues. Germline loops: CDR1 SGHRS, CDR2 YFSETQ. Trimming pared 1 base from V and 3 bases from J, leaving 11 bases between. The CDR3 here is CASSLYGSGYEQYF. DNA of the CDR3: TGCGCCAGCAGCTTGTACGGGAGTGGCTACGAGCAGTACTTC.

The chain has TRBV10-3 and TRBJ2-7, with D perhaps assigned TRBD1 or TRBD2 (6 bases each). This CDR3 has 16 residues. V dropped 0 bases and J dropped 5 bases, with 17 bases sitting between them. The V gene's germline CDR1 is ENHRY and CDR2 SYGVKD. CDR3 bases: TGTGCCATCAGTGAGTCGCTAGGGGGGCAGGGCCACGAGCAGTACTTC. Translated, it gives CAISESLGGQGHEQYF.

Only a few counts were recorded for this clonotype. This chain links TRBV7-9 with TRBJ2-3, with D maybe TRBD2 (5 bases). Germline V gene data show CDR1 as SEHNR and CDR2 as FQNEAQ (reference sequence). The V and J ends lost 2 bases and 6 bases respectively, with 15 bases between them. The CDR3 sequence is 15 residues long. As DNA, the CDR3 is TGTGCCAGCAGCTTATACAACGGACTTGACGATACGCAGTATTTT. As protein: CASSLYNGLDDTQYF.

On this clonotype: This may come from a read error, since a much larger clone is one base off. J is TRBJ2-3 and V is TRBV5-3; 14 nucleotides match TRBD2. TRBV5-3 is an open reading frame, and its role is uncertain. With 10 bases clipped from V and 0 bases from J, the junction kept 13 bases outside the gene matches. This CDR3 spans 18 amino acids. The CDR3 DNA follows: TGTGCCGGCAGCCCAGGGACTAGCGGGGGCGTCAGCACAGATACGCAGTATTTT. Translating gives CAGSPGTSGGVSTDTQYF.

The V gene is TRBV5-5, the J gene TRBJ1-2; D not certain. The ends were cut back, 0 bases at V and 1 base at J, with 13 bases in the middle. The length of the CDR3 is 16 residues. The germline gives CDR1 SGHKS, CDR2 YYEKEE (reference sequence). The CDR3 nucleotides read TGTGCCAGCAGCTTGGGTCCGACTCACATTAACTATGGCTACACCTTC. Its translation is CASSLGPTHINYGYTF.

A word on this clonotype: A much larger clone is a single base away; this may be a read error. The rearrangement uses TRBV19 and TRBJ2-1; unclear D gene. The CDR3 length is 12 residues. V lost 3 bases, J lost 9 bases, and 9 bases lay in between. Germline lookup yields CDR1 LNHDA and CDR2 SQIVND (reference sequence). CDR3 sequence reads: CASSIPNGEQFF. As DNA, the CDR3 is TGTGCCAGTAGTATCCCTAACGGTGAGCAGTTCTTC. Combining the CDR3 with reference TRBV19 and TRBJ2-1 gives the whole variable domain DGGITQSPKYLFRKEGQNVTLSCEQNLNHDAMYWYRQDPGQGLRLIYYSQIVNDFQKGDIAEGYSVSREKKESFPLTVTSAQKNPTAFYLCASSIPNGEQFFGPGTRLTVL.

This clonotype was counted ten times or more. The CDR3 DNA sequence: TGTGCCAGCAGGGGTCTAGGCACCGGGGAGCTGTTTTTT. This translates into CASRGLGTGELFF. The chain carries TRBV6-2 or TRBV6-3 and TRBJ2-2; unclear D gene. Germline V gene lookup returns CDR1 MNHEY and CDR2 SVGEGT. The CDR3 loop spans 13 amino acids. Trimming took 6 bases from V and 4 from J, leaving 9 bases between them.